The next 20 T cell receptor beta chains were all read from a single sample in a study of T cell repertoires in cytomegalovirus infection. Each CDR3 protein gets one entry after TCRdb re-called the reads with MiXCR. The sample records under 450,000 distinct CDR3 sequences, roughly 34% being singletons. Their target antigens are unknown. The sequences come from cultured PBMCs, collected from culture after CMV antigen stimulation. The origin of the receptors is a human donor in good health (CMV status not recorded). Some clones in this sample may be carry-over from other donors' samples.

J is TRBJ2-2 and V is TRBV6-4; D might be TRBD1 or TRBD2, each matching 6 bases. Trimming removed 7 bases from V and 4 bases from J, with 16 bases in between. The CDR3 runs 15 residues. Per germline, CDR1 MRHNA and CDR2 SNTAGT. The CDR3 reads CASTPQGGGTGELFF. In nucleotides, the CDR3 is TGTGCCAGCACTCCACAGGGAGGCGGCACCGGGGAGCTGTTTTTT.

J is TRBJ2-3 and V is TRBV29-1; 9 positions match TRBD1. V shed 3 bases, J shed 5 bases, and the junction held 6 bases outside the gene matches. From germline, CDR1 is SQVTM and CDR2 ANQGSEA. This CDR3 is 14 amino acids long. The DNA for the CDR3 is TGCAGCGTTGACGGGACAGGGTATGGAGATACGCAGTATTTT. It translates to CSVDGTGYGDTQYF.

The V call is TRBV3-1, the J call TRBJ1-6; no definite D call. The CDR3 is 15 amino acids. Germline V CDR1 and CDR2: LGHDT, YNNKEL (reference sequence). V dropped 0 bases and J dropped 5 bases, with 8 bases sitting between them. CDR3 bases: TGTGCCAGCAGCCAAGAGAACGGGGATAATTCACCCCTCCACTTT. It specifies CASSQENGDNSPLHF.

J is TRBJ1-5 and V is TRBV28, with a tentative D call TRBD1 (5 bases). The germline V gene has CDR1 MDHEN and CDR2 SYDVKM. The CDR3 sequence is 15 residues long. Between the trimmed V and J ends, which lost 5 bases and 3 bases, there was a span of 14 bases. The CDR3 here is CASSRDRSLNQPQHF. The CDR3 DNA reads as TGTGCCAGCAGTAGAGACAGATCCCTCAATCAGCCCCAGCATTTT.

This clonotype occurred once. The chain joins TRBV7-4 to TRBJ1-2; D not certain. This CDR3 spans 14 amino acids. V lost 5 bases and J lost 8, with 18 bases in between. Germline CDR1 SGHVT, CDR2 SQSDAQ. CDR3 protein: CASSAPSRYLGYTF. The CDR3 bases are TGTGCCAGCAGCGCGCCGTCCCGATACTTGGGCTACACCTTC.

The chain combines TRBV6-5 with TRBJ2-1, with D perhaps matching TRBD1 (5 bases). The CDR3 runs 12 residues. Germline CDR1 and CDR2: MNHEY and SVGAGI. V was pared by 8 bases and J by 5 bases, with 10 bases between. Here the CDR3 DNA reads TGTGCCAGCGGACAAGGTAACAATGAGCAGTTCTTC. Its translation: CASGQGNNEQFF.

The V call is TRBV6-1, the J call TRBJ1-2; D perhaps matches TRBD1 (5 bases). Germline V CDR1 and CDR2: MNHNS, SASEGT. CDR3 size: 13 residues. Trimming shortened V by 6 bases and J by 3 bases, and 11 bases separated the two germline ends. CDR3 DNA: TGTGCCAGCAGAAGCAGGGAGTACTATGGCTACACCTTC. Protein product: CASRSREYYGYTF.

This clonotype appeared a few times. The chain carries TRBV27 and TRBJ1-6; no definite D call. The ends were cut back, 8 bases at V and 8 bases at J, with 19 bases in the middle. Germline lookup yields CDR1 MNHEY and CDR2 SMNVEV (reference sequence). The CDR3 extends over 15 amino acids. The CDR3 DNA reads as TGTGCCAGCCAGTTAATCGGCCGGGTGGATTCACCCCTCCACTTT. Translation: CASQLIGRVDSPLHF.

V gene TRBV7-8 combines with J gene TRBJ2-1, with 8 bases identical to TRBD2. There are 15 residues in the CDR3. Germline loops: CDR1 SGHVS, CDR2 FQNEAQ. The ends lost 5 bases at V and 5 bases at J; junction bases unmatched: 8. Here the CDR3 DNA reads TGTGCCAGCAGCGGACGGGAGGGAGCCGACAATGAGCAGTTCTTC. It translates to CASSGREGADNEQFF. The variable domain in full, completed from reference TRBV7-8 and TRBJ2-1, reads GAGVSQSPRYKVAKRGQDVALRCDPISGHVSLFWYQQALGQGPEFLTYFQNEAQLDKSGLPSDRFFAERPEGSVSTLKIQRTQQEDSAVYLCASSGREGADNEQFFGPGTRLTVL.

J is TRBJ2-1 and V is TRBV7-2; 7 bases are a match to TRBD2. The CDR3 contains 14 residues. Germline trimming cut 5 bases from V and 5 bases from J; bases unmatched to any gene: 6. Germline lookup yields CDR1 SGHTA and CDR2 FQGNSA. The CDR3 loop is CASSRSGNNNEQFF. Here the CDR3 DNA reads TGTGCCAGCAGCCGAAGCGGGAATAACAATGAGCAGTTCTTC.

This clonotype occurred a few times. This sequence joins TRBV7-2 and TRBJ2-1; 7 bases agree with TRBD2. This CDR3 comprises 14 residues. Losses at the gene ends were 5 bases for V and 9 bases for J; bases not matched to a gene: 10. Germline values: CDR1 SGHTA, CDR2 FQGNSA. CDR3: CASSRTYGRSEQFF. The CDR3 nucleotides are TGTGCCAGCAGCCGTACATACGGGAGGAGTGAGCAGTTCTTC.

The genes are TRBV20-1 and TRBJ1-1; tentatively, D is TRBD1 (5 bases). CDR1 and CDR2 from the germline V gene are DFQATT and SNEGSKA (reference sequence). Deletions cut 6 bases from V and 6 bases from J, with 17 bases between. The CDR3 extends over 13 amino acids. CDR3 in DNA: TGCAGTGCCCTCTATGGGGGTTACCCTGAAGCTTTCTTT. Translated, it gives CSALYGGYPEAFF.

The table lists this clonotype with a few counts. CDR3 sequence: CSAPSLNTEAFF. The CDR3 coding sequence is TGCAGCGCCCCGAGTTTGAACACTGAAGCTTTCTTT. V is TRBV29-1 and J is TRBJ1-1; no clear D gene. V lost 7 bases, J lost 0 bases, and 9 bases lay in between. Germline-derived CDR1 and CDR2 are SQVTM and ANQGSEA. This CDR3 region has 12 residues.

This clonotype was found a few times. The chain links TRBV6-5 to TRBJ2-7; D gene unclear. V shed 0 bases and J shed 3 bases, with 12 bases lying between them. The V gene's germline CDR1 is MNHEY and CDR2 SVGAGI. CDR3 size: 15 residues. The CDR3 DNA reads TGTGCCAGCAGTTACTCGATTGTCAGAAACTACGAGCAGTACGTC. The encoded protein is CASSYSIVRNYEQYV.

This chain joins TRBV18 and TRBJ2-7; no clear D. CDR1 KGHSH and CDR2 LQKENI come from the germline V gene. The CDR3 runs 12 residues. The V end lost 6 bases, the J end lost 6 bases, and 12 bases lay between the germline ends. The CDR3 loop reads CASSGVDGEQYV. CDR3 DNA sequence: TGTGCCAGCTCTGGGGTAGATGGCGAGCAGTACGTC.

CDR3 sequence (DNA): TGTGCCAGCAGCGTAGGGGACAGGGGTAGGACTGAAGCTTTCTTT. This codes for CASSVGDRGRTEAFF. This sequence joins TRBV9 and TRBJ1-1, with TRBD1 identical over 10 bases. This CDR3 is built from 15 residues. Looked up from germline, CDR1 is SGDLS and CDR2 is YYNGEE. With 0 bases clipped from V and 5 bases from J, the junction kept 4 bases outside the gene matches. Together with reference TRBV9 and TRBJ1-1, the CDR3 gives the full variable domain: DSGVTQTPKHLITATGQRVTLRCSPRSGDLSVYWYQQSLDQGLQFLIQYYNGEERAKGNILERFSAQQFPDLHSELNLSSLELGDSALYFCASSVGDRGRTEAFFGQGTRLTVV.

The chain uses TRBV6-5 and TRBJ1-3; D gene unclear. The V end lost 3 bases, the J end lost 0 bases, and 6 bases lay between the germline ends. The CDR3 has 14 amino acids. Germline-derived CDR1 and CDR2 are MNHEY and SVGAGI. CDR3 DNA sequence: TGTGCCAGCAGTTATGGCCACTCTGGAAACACCATATATTTT. It encodes CASSYGHSGNTIYF.

The rearrangement links TRBV7-2 to TRBJ2-1, with D unclear. The CDR3 is 20 amino acids. Trimming removed 4 bases at V and 4 bases at J, with 29 bases between. Germline V lookup: CDR1 SGHTA, CDR2 FQGNSA. DNA for the CDR3: TGTGCCAGCAGCTCTACCTTCCGATCGCACGGTCTGGATGGGTACAATGAGCAGTTCTTC. It is translated as CASSSTFRSHGLDGYNEQFF.

This clonotype was counted at least ten times. The chain combines TRBV7-6 with TRBJ2-3; 8 nucleotides match TRBD2. The junction had 6 bases not matched to a gene; V was cut back by 6 bases and J by 1 base. The CDR3 runs to 15 residues. Per germline, CDR1 SGHVS and CDR2 FNYEAQ. The CDR3 reads CASRTGTRRTDTQYF. DNA for the CDR3: TGTGCCAGCAGGACCGGGACTAGACGCACAGATACGCAGTATTTT. Full variable domain (missing parts from reference TRBV7-6 and TRBJ2-3): GAGVSQSPRYKVTKRGQDVALRCDPISGHVSLYWYRQALGQGPEFLTYFNYEAQQDKSGLPNDRFSAERPEGSISTLTIQRTEQRDSAMYRCASRTGTRRTDTQYFGPGTRLTVL.

There are many counts of this clonotype. The rearrangement links TRBV7-9 to TRBJ1-2; D unclear. Germline CDR1 SEHNR, CDR2 FQNEAQ (reference sequence). V lost 5 bases to trimming and J lost 4 bases, with 17 bases between them. This CDR3 spans 15 amino acids. The CDR3 spells CASSPSTSFGYGYTF. The DNA for the CDR3 is TGTGCCAGCAGCCCATCTACTTCTTTCGGCTATGGCTACACCTTC.